The 22 T cell receptor beta chains given below trace back to one sample, sequenced in a study of blood T cell repertoires in COVID-19. The table came from immunoSEQ multiplex PCR; TCRdb's copy has only in-frame clones and leaves some out. Of some 200,000 clones in the sample, about 88% were seen once. The specimen sequenced was peripheral blood. The receptors derive from a man aged 45 to 65 with COVID-19, enrolled during active disease.

The chain is built from TRBV7-2 and TRBJ1-1; TRBD1 might be the D (5 bases). Germline lookup yields CDR1 SGHTA and CDR2 FQGNSA. V dropped 1 base and J dropped 4 bases, with 13 bases sitting between them. The length of the CDR3 is 15 residues. The CDR3 spells CASSLGRGTFTEAFF. The CDR3 DNA sequence: TGTGCCAGCAGCTTAGGGAGGGGCACGTTCACTGAAGCTTTCTTT.

The chain employs TRBV7-2 and TRBJ2-3; D is possibly TRBD2 (5 bases). V lost 4 bases and J lost 2, with 16 bases in between. Germline V CDR1 and CDR2: SGHTA, FQGNSA. This CDR3 has 16 amino acids. The CDR3 nucleotides read TGTGCCAGCAGCTCCGGGATCACGGAGATCACAGATACGCAGTATTTT. Protein sequence: CASSSGITEITDTQYF. Full variable domain (remainder filled in from reference TRBV7-2 and TRBJ2-3): GAGVSQSPSNKVTEKGKDVELRCDPISGHTALYWYRQSLGQGLEFLIYFQGNSAPDKSGLPSDRFSAERTGGSVSTLTIQRTQQEDSAVYLCASSSGITEITDTQYFGPGTRLTVL.

This chain connects TRBV2 to TRBJ2-7; 9 bases fit TRBD2. The V gene end was trimmed by 1 base and the J gene end by 1 base; junction bases not matched to a gene: 2. Germline V gene data show CDR1 as SNHLY and CDR2 as FYNNEI. The CDR3 totals 15 residues. For the CDR3, the DNA is TGTGCCAGCAGTGAAGGGGCGGGAGGGTCCTACGAGCAGTACTTC. Translating gives CASSEGAGGSYEQYF.

J is TRBJ1-1 and V is TRBV18; tentative D call: TRBD1 (6 bases). CDR1 and CDR2 from the germline V gene are KGHSH and LQKENI. The CDR3 runs 14 residues. V lost 4 bases and J lost 4, with 13 bases in between. CDR3 DNA: TGTGCCAGCTCACTTACCCCAGGGGTCACTGAAGCTTTCTTT. This sequence encodes CASSLTPGVTEAFF.

The chain joins TRBV5-3 to TRBJ2-5; a weak D match, TRBD2 (5 bases). TRBV5-3 is placed among ORFs of uncertain function. Trimming took 4 bases from V and 2 from J, leaving 12 bases between them. CDR3 length: 14 residues. The chain's CDR3 is CARSKAGEQETQYF. The CDR3 nucleotides are TGTGCCAGAAGCAAGGCCGGGGAACAAGAGACCCAGTACTTC.

This clone has more than one count but fewer than ten. The J gene is TRBJ1-6, the V gene TRBV2; D is possibly TRBD1 (5 bases). CDR3 size: 13 residues. Trimming took 5 bases from V and 10 from J, leaving 12 bases between them. Germline V CDR1 and CDR2: SNHLY, FYNNEI. CDR3 in DNA: TGTGCCAGCAGTCCGGACGGGGGATCACCCCTCCACTTT. Its protein product is CASSPDGGSPLHF.

The chain employs TRBV13 and TRBJ1-1; unclear D gene. The CDR3 runs 13 residues. From germline, CDR1 is PRHDT and CDR2 FYEKMQ (reference sequence). Trimming left V 4 bases short and J 3 bases short, with 9 bases between. CDR3: CASSSPGDTEAFF. The DNA for the CDR3 is TGTGCCAGCAGCTCTCCAGGCGACACTGAAGCTTTCTTT.

CDR3 nucleotide sequence: TGCGCCAGCAGCTTCAGCCCAGTAGCGCCAGAGGAGACCCAGTACTTC. Its translation: CASSFSPVAPEETQYF. The chain employs TRBV5-1 and TRBJ2-5; the D gene is possibly TRBD2 (5 bases). V lost 2 bases and J 5 bases, leaving 19 bases between the germline ends. The V gene's germline CDR1 is SGHRS and CDR2 YFSETQ. This CDR3 region has 16 residues.

This rearrangement joins TRBV5-6 to TRBJ2-7; D might be TRBD1 (6 bases). Trimming cost V 3 bases and J 2 bases, with 15 bases left between them. The CDR3 is made up of 15 amino acids. Germline V lookup: CDR1 SGHDT, CDR2 YYEEEE. The CDR3 nucleotides are TGTGCCAGCAGCTGGGGGCAACCCAGCCCCTACGAGCAGTACTTC. Its protein is CASSWGQPSPYEQYF.

V gene TRBV7-2 combines with J gene TRBJ2-1; TRBD2 matches 7 bases. J gave up 5 bases and V 1 base, and 8 bases lay outside the gene matches. Germline V gene sequence: CDR1 SGHTA, CDR2 FQGNSA. The CDR3 totals 16 residues. The CDR3 nucleotides are TGTGCCAGCAGCTTAGACGCCGGGGGGACCAACAATGAGCAGTTCTTC. Its translation: CASSLDAGGTNNEQFF.

The chain has TRBV6-5 and TRBJ1-5; 11 bases map to TRBD1. This CDR3 has 15 amino acids. The V gene's germline CDR1 is MNHEY and CDR2 SVGAGI. The J segment lost 7 bases and the V segment lost 6 bases, leaving 8 bases of the junction unmatched. CDR3 nucleotide sequence: TGTGCCAGCAGCTCCCGGACAGGGGGCAGGCAGCCCCAGCATTTT. Amino acid sequence: CASSSRTGGRQPQHF.

The V call is TRBV3-1 (or the pseudogene TRBV3-2), the J call TRBJ2-7; 9 nucleotides align to TRBD2. Germline-derived CDR1 and CDR2 are LGHDT and YNNKEL (reference sequence). CDR3 length: 18 residues. V was pared by 0 bases and J by 0 bases, with 9 bases of the junction left unmatched. As DNA, the CDR3 is TGTGCCAGCAGCCAAGATGATGGGGGACTAGCTACCTCCTACGAGCAGTACTTC. Protein: CASSQDDGGLATSYEQYF.

This chain connects TRBV6-5 to TRBJ2-1; D uncertain. Germline lookup yields CDR1 MNHEY and CDR2 SVGAGI. CDR3 length: 11 amino acids. The V end was cut by 1 base, the J end by 9 bases, with 4 bases between. The CDR3 protein is CASSYLSEQFF. CDR3 DNA: TGTGCCAGCAGTTACTTGAGTGAGCAGTTCTTC.

This chain links TRBV30 with TRBJ1-1; TRBD1 is a possible D gene (5 bases). V lost 2 bases and J lost 6, with 7 bases in between. CDR3 length: 11 residues. Germline values: CDR1 GTSNPN, CDR2 SVGIG (reference sequence). In nucleotides, the CDR3 is TGTGCCTGGAGTAGACAGCCTGAAGCTTTCTTT. Amino acids: CAWSRQPEAFF.

The V call is TRBV7-9, the J call TRBJ1-1, with TRBD1 identical over 7 bases. The CDR3 covers 14 residues. In germline, CDR1 is SEHNR, CDR2 FQNEAQ (reference sequence). The ends lost 7 bases at V and 8 bases at J; junction bases unmatched: 13. The CDR3 nucleotides read TGTGCCAGCAACCCGTCCGGGACAGATTTAGAAGCTTTCTTT. The encoded protein is CASNPSGTDLEAFF.

The chain carries TRBV27 and TRBJ2-1, with 12 bases lining up with TRBD2. Trimming took 7 bases from V and 9 from J; bases not matched to a gene: 13. The CDR3 covers 16 residues. CDR1 and CDR2 (germline): MNHEY, SMNVEV (reference sequence). This CDR3 reads CASKGTSGLYSAEQFF. The CDR3 DNA reads TGTGCCAGCAAAGGGACTAGCGGGCTTTACTCCGCTGAGCAGTTCTTC.

This clone was seen only once. Other DNA sequences in the same sample also yield this CDR3. The chain combines TRBV3-1 (or the pseudogene TRBV3-2) with TRBJ2-7; D is unresolved. The V gene's germline CDR1 is LGHDT and CDR2 YNNKEL (reference sequence). This CDR3 comprises 12 residues. V lost 4 bases to trimming and J lost 0 bases, with 4 bases between them. This CDR3 is CASSPSSYEQYF. In DNA form, the CDR3 reads TGTGCCAGCAGCCCGTCCTCCTACGAGCAGTACTTC.

The rearrangement uses TRBV7-2 and TRBJ2-3; 13 nucleotides line up with TRBD2. The V segment lost 4 bases and the J segment 1 base; nucleotides outside the gene matches: 8. CDR3 length equals 18 residues. Germline-derived CDR1 and CDR2 are SGHTA and FQGNSA. CDR3 amino acids: CASSSWTSGGGRTDTQYF. The DNA for the CDR3 is TGTGCCAGCAGCTCCTGGACTAGCGGGGGCGGGCGCACAGATACGCAGTATTTT. The variable domain in full, with the rest retrieved from reference TRBV7-2 and TRBJ2-3, is GAGVSQSPSNKVTEKGKDVELRCDPISGHTALYWYRQSLGQGLEFLIYFQGNSAPDKSGLPSDRFSAERTGGSVSTLTIQRTQQEDSAVYLCASSSWTSGGGRTDTQYFGPGTRLTVL.

The V gene is TRBV29-1, the J gene TRBJ1-5, with D possibly being TRBD1 (6 bases). The CDR3 loop spans 13 amino acids. Trimming took 4 bases from V and 6 from J, leaving 13 bases between them. From germline, CDR1 is SQVTM and CDR2 ANQGSEA. CDR3 coding DNA: TGCAGCGTTGCGGGGGGCGCGGGTCAGCCCCAGCATTTT. It specifies CSVAGGAGQPQHF. Looking up the rest from reference TRBV29-1 and TRBJ1-5 gives the full variable domain: SAVISQKPSRDICQRGTSLTIQCQVDSQVTMMFWYRQQPGQSLTLIATANQGSEATYESGFVIDKFPISRPNLTFSTLTVSNMSPEDSSIYLCSVAGGAGQPQHFGDGTRLSIL.

Remarks on this clone: The identical CDR3 is also encoded by other nucleotide sequences in the sample. The chain employs TRBV27 and TRBJ1-1; 8 bases align to TRBD1. V was clipped by 6 bases and J by 1 base; unmatched bases: 4. Looked up from germline, CDR1 is MNHEY and CDR2 is SMNVEV (reference sequence). The CDR3 runs to 14 residues. In DNA form, the CDR3 reads TGTGCCAGCAGGCTACAGGGGGGGAACACTGAAGCTTTCTTT. It specifies CASRLQGGNTEAFF.

V gene TRBV18 combines with J gene TRBJ1-2, with TRBD1 identical over 7 bases. The CDR3 is 14 residues long. The junction had 8 bases not matched to a gene; V was cut back by 4 bases and J by 6 bases. Germline V gene sequence: CDR1 KGHSH, CDR2 LQKENI. The CDR3 DNA is TGTGCCAGCTCACTCTTCGACAGGGCAGATGGCTACACCTTC. It specifies CASSLFDRADGYTF. The whole variable domain, remainder taken from reference TRBV18 and TRBJ1-2, is NAGVMQNPRHLVRRRGQEARLRCSPMKGHSHVYWYRQLPEEGLKFMVYLQKENIIDESGMPKERFSAEFPKEGPSILRIQQVVRGDSAAYFCASSLFDRADGYTFGSGTRLTVV.

The chain has TRBV21-1 and TRBJ2-7; the table's D call TRBD1 went unverified against the DNA. TRBV21-1 counts as a pseudogene. This CDR3 is 13 amino acids long. CDR3 coding DNA: TGTGCCAGCAGACCGGGACAGGGGAACGAGCAGTACTTC. Translating gives CASRPGQGNEQYF.